The rows below give T cell receptor beta chains drawn from one sample of a study of control samples from healthy donors and cancer patients. The repertoire was sequenced with immunoSEQ multiplex PCR; TCRdb's copy has only in-frame clones and lacks some. The sample has over 100,000 clones; roughly 92% are singletons. What was sequenced was blood. These receptors were taken from a man aged 18 to 30 in good health. Each CDR3 is given with its conserved first and last residue. Fields, in order: J gene, V gene, clone size, D gene, CDR3 protein, CDR3 DNA. A D gene is named only where the DNA matches it firmly. Not every row has a clone size; where given, it reads once, few, many or a size class.

J gene: TRBJ1-2; V gene: TRBV29-1; clone size: .; D gene: TRBD1; CDR3 protein: CSVDRSWDRGDGYTF; CDR3 DNA: TGCAGCGTTGACCGATCTTGGGACAGGGGAGATGGCTACACCTTC
J gene: TRBJ2-7; V gene: TRBV9; clone size: .; D gene: .; CDR3 protein: CASSGTFGNEQYF; CDR3 DNA: TGTGCCAGCAGCGGGACATTCGGGAACGAGCAGTACTTC
J gene: TRBJ2-1; V gene: TRBV6-5; clone size: .; D gene: TRBD2; CDR3 protein: CASSYSSGGTYNEQFF; CDR3 DNA: TGTGCCAGCAGTTACTCCAGCGGGGGGACCTACAATGAGCAGTTCTTC
J gene: TRBJ2-5; V gene: TRBV6-6; clone size: .; D gene: .; CDR3 protein: CASSYSATDQETQYF; CDR3 DNA: TGTGCCAGCAGTTACTCGGCGACAGATCAAGAGACCCAGTACTTC
J gene: TRBJ1-2; V gene: TRBV2; clone size: .; D gene: .; CDR3 protein: CASSERPGAYGYTF; CDR3 DNA: TGTGCCAGCAGTGAAAGACCGGGGGCCTATGGCTACACCTTC
J gene: TRBJ1-2; V gene: TRBV11-3; clone size: .; D gene: TRBD1; CDR3 protein: CASSYRGNYGYTF; CDR3 DNA: TGTGCCAGCAGCTACAGGGGAAACTATGGCTACACCTTC
J gene: TRBJ2-7; V gene: TRBV3-1/TRBV3-2; clone size: .; D gene: TRBD2; CDR3 protein: CASSQAGGGAEYEQYF; CDR3 DNA: TGTGCCAGCAGCCAAGCGGGCGGGGGGGCAGAGTACGAGCAGTACTTC
J gene: TRBJ2-1; V gene: TRBV10-1; clone size: .; D gene: TRBD2; CDR3 protein: CASSPTLAATYNEQFF; CDR3 DNA: TGCGCCAGCAGCCCCACTCTAGCGGCAACCTACAATGAGCAGTTCTTC
J gene: TRBJ2-7; V gene: TRBV7-6; clone size: .; D gene: .; CDR3 protein: CASSPPGDGEQYF; CDR3 DNA: TGTGCCAGCAGCCCCCCCGGAGATGGCGAGCAGTACTTC
J gene: TRBJ1-5; V gene: TRBV5-4; clone size: .; D gene: TRBD1; CDR3 protein: CASSYSGTGVGNQPQHF; CDR3 DNA: TGTGCCAGCAGCTATTCCGGGACAGGGGTAGGAAATCAGCCCCAGCATTTT
J gene: TRBJ2-6; V gene: TRBV3-1/TRBV3-2; clone size: few; D gene: .; CDR3 protein: CASSQGGSESSGANVLTF; CDR3 DNA: TGTGCCAGCAGCCAAGGCGGGTCTGAGTCTTCTGGGGCCAACGTCCTGACTTTC
J gene: TRBJ1-1; V gene: TRBV6-4; clone size: .; D gene: .; CDR3 protein: CASSEARNTEAFF; CDR3 DNA: TGTGCCAGCAGTGAAGCCCGGAACACTGAAGCTTTCTTT
J gene: TRBJ2-1; V gene: TRBV27; clone size: .; D gene: .; CDR3 protein: CASRTGRTRSNEQFF; CDR3 DNA: TGTGCCAGCAGAACCGGGAGAACGAGAAGCAATGAGCAGTTCTTC
J gene: TRBJ2-7; V gene: TRBV3-1/TRBV3-2; clone size: few; D gene: .; CDR3 protein: CASSSQLASGEQYF; CDR3 DNA: TGTGCCAGCAGCTCCCAACTAGCCTCTGGCGAGCAGTACTTC
J gene: TRBJ2-7; V gene: TRBV7-2; clone size: .; D gene: .; CDR3 protein: CASSFSYEQYF; CDR3 DNA: TGTGCCAGCAGCTTCTCCTACGAGCAGTACTTC
J gene: TRBJ1-3; V gene: TRBV6-2/TRBV6-3; clone size: .; D gene: TRBD1; CDR3 protein: CASSTTGSGNTIYF; CDR3 DNA: TGTGCCAGCAGTACGACAGGGAGCGGAAACACCATATATTTT
J gene: TRBJ2-1; V gene: TRBV7-9; clone size: .; D gene: TRBD2; CDR3 protein: CASSPTLIAGGPWDEQFF; CDR3 DNA: TGTGCCAGCAGCCCCACCCTGATAGCGGGAGGGCCCTGGGATGAGCAGTTCTTC
J gene: TRBJ1-2; V gene: TRBV14; clone size: .; D gene: .; CDR3 protein: CASSQNDRNYGYTF; CDR3 DNA: TGTGCCAGCAGCCAAAATGACAGGAACTATGGCTACACCTTC
J gene: TRBJ2-7; V gene: TRBV7-9; clone size: few; D gene: .; CDR3 protein: CASSLQNQGHEQYF; CDR3 DNA: TGTGCCAGCAGCTTACAAAATCAGGGGCACGAGCAGTACTTC
J gene: TRBJ1-5; V gene: TRBV5-1; clone size: .; D gene: .; CDR3 protein: CASSQDSNQPQHF; CDR3 DNA: TGCGCCAGCAGCCAGGACAGTAATCAGCCCCAGCATTTT